These T cell receptor beta chains were read from a single sample in a study of cytomegalovirus exposure and HLA in healthy donors. Sequencing was performed with immunoSEQ multiplex PCR; in TCRdb, only in-frame clones are kept and a portion is missing. The table lists fewer than 150,000 clones, around 67% of them singletons. The sequenced sample was PBMCs. Receptor source: a woman between 40 and 50 years old in good health and CMV-seronegative. Each CDR3 is given with its conserved first and last residue. A D gene is named only where the DNA matches it firmly. Clone size appears in some rows only: once, few, many, or a class for an expanded clone.

V: TRBV6-1
J: TRBJ1-4
length: 15
D: TRBD1
size: NA
DNA: TGTGCCAGCAAATGGGGGGGACAGGGAGATGAAAAACTGTTTTTT
CDR3: CASKWGGQGDEKLFF

V: TRBV4-1
J: TRBJ2-2
length: 17
D: TRBD2
size: NA
DNA: TGCGCCAGCAGCCGGGGACTAGCGGGAGTAGTAACCGGGGAGCTGTTTTTT
CDR3: CASSRGLAGVVTGELFF

V: TRBV30
J: TRBJ2-3
length: 13
D: TRBD1
size: NA
DNA: TGTGCCTGGATTTGGGCAGGGGGAGATACGCAGTATTTT
CDR3: CAWIWAGGDTQYF

V: TRBV7-9
J: TRBJ2-1
length: 19
D: TRBD2
size: NA
DNA: TGTGCCAGCAGCCCGTTGCGCCTAGCGGGAGGGAATTCCTACAATGAGCAGTTCTTC
CDR3: CASSPLRLAGGNSYNEQFF

V: TRBV5-6
J: TRBJ2-3
length: 14
D: TRBD2
size: once
DNA: TGTGCCAGCAGCCTGGGGGGGAGGTCAGATACGCAGTATTTT
CDR3: CASSLGGRSDTQYF

V: TRBV21-1
J: TRBJ1-5
length: 9
D: NA
size: NA
DNA: TGTGCCAGCAGCAAAGCGCGACATTTT
CDR3: CASSKARHF

V: TRBV5-6
J: TRBJ2-5
length: 15
D: TRBD2
size: once
DNA: TGTGCCAGCAGCTGGACTAGCGGGGGAAAAGAGACCCAGTACTTC
CDR3: CASSWTSGGKETQYF

V: TRBV25-1
J: TRBJ2-6
length: 15
D: TRBD1
size: few
DNA: TGTGCCAGCATCCCGACAGGGGCAGGGGCCAACGTCCTGACTTTC
CDR3: CASIPTGAGANVLTF

V: TRBV7-8
J: TRBJ2-5
length: 16
D: TRBD2
size: NA
DNA: TGTGCCAGCAGCTTACTAGCGGGGGGGCAGGTAGAGACCCAGTACTTC
CDR3: CASSLLAGGQVETQYF

V: TRBV7-2
J: TRBJ1-1
length: 15
D: NA
size: once
DNA: TGTGCCAGCAGCTCCGATTTCGGGGTCCAAACTGAAGCTTTCTTT
CDR3: CASSSDFGVQTEAFF